This passage covers 5 T cell receptor beta chains from one sample sequenced in a study of OX40 agonist ivuxolimab in advanced cancers. Produced via immunoSEQ multiplex PCR; TCRdb's table is partial and in-frame only. Found here are roughly 6,300 clones, under 80% of them singletons; the top ten hold around a quarter. The sequenced sample was CD4+ or CD8+ T cells sorted from blood, obtained in a trial of the OX40 agonist ivuxolimab. Receptor source: an adult with an advanced solid tumor such as melanoma, head and neck, liver or kidney cancer.

This chain joins TRBV7-2 and TRBJ2-7, with D unresolved. CDR1 SGHTA and CDR2 FQGNSA come from the germline V gene. This CDR3 has 14 amino acids. The V gene lost 3 bases and the J gene lost 0 bases, with 9 bases spanning the gap. This chain's CDR3 is CASSLISSSYEQYF. Here the CDR3 DNA reads TGTGCCAGCAGCTTGATTAGCAGCTCCTACGAGCAGTACTTC.

The V and J genes are TRBV5-1 and TRBJ2-5, with D perhaps matching TRBD1 (5 bases). CDR1 is SGHRS and CDR2 is YFSETQ in the germline V gene. This CDR3 comprises 15 residues. Trimming removed 4 bases at V and 5 bases at J, with 18 bases between. The CDR3 sequence is CASSALQAQWETQYF. The CDR3 DNA reads as TGCGCCAGCAGCGCGCTACAGGCACAGTGGGAGACCCAGTACTTC.

The CDR3 region is CASSSQGVHTF. CDR3 in DNA: TGTGCCAGCAGTTCGCAGGGGGTTCACACCTTC. This chain connects TRBV28 to TRBJ1-2, with 7 positions matching TRBD1. The CDR3 sequence is 11 residues long. The V and J ends lost 4 bases and 12 bases, in that order; junction bases with no gene match: 5. Germline-derived CDR1 and CDR2 are MDHEN and SYDVKM.

CDR3 nucleotides: TGTGCCAGCAGCTTGGGACTAGGGGATTACAATGAGCAGTTCTTC. Translation gives CASSLGLGDYNEQFF. The V call is TRBV5-4, the J call TRBJ2-1; possibly TRBD2 for D (6 bases). Trimming stripped 0 bases from V and 4 bases from J, with 11 bases between. This CDR3 is 15 amino acids long. Germline-derived CDR1 and CDR2 are SGHNT and YYREEE (reference sequence). Looking up the rest from reference TRBV5-4 and TRBJ2-1 gives the full variable domain: ETGVTQSPTHLIKTRGQQVTLRCSSQSGHNTVSWYQQALGQGPQFIFQYYREEENGRGNFPPRFSGLQFPNYSSELNVNALELDDSALYLCASSLGLGDYNEQFFGPGTRLTVL.

Here the CDR3 DNA reads TGTGCCAGCAGTTTCGGTCATTTGTACCGACAGGGGAAGGCAGATACGCAGTATTTT. Protein product: CASSFGHLYRQGKADTQYF. The chain employs TRBV28 and TRBJ2-3, with 8 bases aligning to TRBD1. CDR1 MDHEN and CDR2 SYDVKM come from the germline V gene. The CDR3 is 19 residues long. Trimming at V came to 3 bases and at J to 4 bases, leaving 18 bases not matched to a gene.